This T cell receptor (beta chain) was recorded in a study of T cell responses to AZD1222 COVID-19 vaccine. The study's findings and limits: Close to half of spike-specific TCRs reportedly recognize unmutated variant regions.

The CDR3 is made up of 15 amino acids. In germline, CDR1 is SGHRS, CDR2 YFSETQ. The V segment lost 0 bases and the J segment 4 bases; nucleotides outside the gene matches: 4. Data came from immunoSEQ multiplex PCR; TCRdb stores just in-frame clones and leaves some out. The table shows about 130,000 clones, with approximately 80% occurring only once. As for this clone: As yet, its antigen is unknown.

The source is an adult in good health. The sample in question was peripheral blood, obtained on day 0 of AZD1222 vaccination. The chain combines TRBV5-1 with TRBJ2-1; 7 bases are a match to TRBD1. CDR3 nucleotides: TGCGCCAGCAGCTTGGTGACACAGGGGTACAATGAGCAGTTCTTC. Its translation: CASSLVTQGYNEQFF. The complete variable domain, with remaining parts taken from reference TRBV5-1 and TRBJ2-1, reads KAGVTQTPRYLIKTRGQQVTLSCSPISGHRSVSWYQQTPGQGLQFLFEYFSETQRNKGNFPGRFSGRQFSNSRSEMNVSTLELGDSALYLCASSLVTQGYNEQFFGPGTRLTVL.